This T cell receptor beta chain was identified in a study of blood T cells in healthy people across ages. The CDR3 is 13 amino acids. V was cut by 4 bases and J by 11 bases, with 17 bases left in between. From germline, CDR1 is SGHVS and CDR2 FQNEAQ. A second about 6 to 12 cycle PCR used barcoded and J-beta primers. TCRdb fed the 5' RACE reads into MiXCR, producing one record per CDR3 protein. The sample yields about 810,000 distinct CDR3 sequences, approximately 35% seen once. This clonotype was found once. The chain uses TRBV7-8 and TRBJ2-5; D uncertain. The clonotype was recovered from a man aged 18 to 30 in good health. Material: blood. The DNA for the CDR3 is TGTGCCAGCAGCTCCGGGTTGGGCAATGAGCAGTACTTC. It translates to CASSSGLGNEQYF.